This TCR beta chain was captured by sequencing in a study of CD8 T cells in ankylosing spondylitis. Study-wide points: The disease-linked clones had a CD8+ phenotype and low blood frequencies. Before this, some motif variants had been reported in reactive arthritis synovial fluid and blood. Apparently characteristic of ankylosing spondylitis blood was a TCR beta motif (fewer than 10 highly homologous variants).

As the method for making TCR beta libraries, quantitative 5'-RACE with molecular barcodes was used. TCRdb passed the 5' RACE reads through MiXCR, listing each CDR3 protein once. The data hold approximately 500,000 distinct CDR3 sequences, with roughly 12% observed a single time. The CDR3 contains 13 residues. Trimming removed 1 base from V and 1 base from J, with 4 bases in between. Germline V gene lookup returns CDR1 LGHDT and CDR2 YNNKEL (reference sequence). This clonotype was seen more than once but under ten times. What it binds is unknown. This receptor was obtained from a male donor with ankylosing spondylitis. The sequencing sample was made of blood, either unsorted or a sorted T cell fraction (not recorded which). V is TRBV3-1 and J is TRBJ1-1; D is unclear. The CDR3 nucleotides read TGTGCCAGCAGCCAAGTTGAGAACACTGAAGCTTTCTTT. This sequence encodes CASSQVENTEAFF. The full variable domain, rest sourced from reference TRBV3-1 and TRBJ1-1, is DTAVSQTPKYLVTQMGNDKSIKCEQNLGHDTMYWYKQDSKKFLKIMFSYNNKELIINETVPNRFSPKSPDKAHLNLHINSLELGDSAVYFCASSQVENTEAFFGQGTRLTVV.